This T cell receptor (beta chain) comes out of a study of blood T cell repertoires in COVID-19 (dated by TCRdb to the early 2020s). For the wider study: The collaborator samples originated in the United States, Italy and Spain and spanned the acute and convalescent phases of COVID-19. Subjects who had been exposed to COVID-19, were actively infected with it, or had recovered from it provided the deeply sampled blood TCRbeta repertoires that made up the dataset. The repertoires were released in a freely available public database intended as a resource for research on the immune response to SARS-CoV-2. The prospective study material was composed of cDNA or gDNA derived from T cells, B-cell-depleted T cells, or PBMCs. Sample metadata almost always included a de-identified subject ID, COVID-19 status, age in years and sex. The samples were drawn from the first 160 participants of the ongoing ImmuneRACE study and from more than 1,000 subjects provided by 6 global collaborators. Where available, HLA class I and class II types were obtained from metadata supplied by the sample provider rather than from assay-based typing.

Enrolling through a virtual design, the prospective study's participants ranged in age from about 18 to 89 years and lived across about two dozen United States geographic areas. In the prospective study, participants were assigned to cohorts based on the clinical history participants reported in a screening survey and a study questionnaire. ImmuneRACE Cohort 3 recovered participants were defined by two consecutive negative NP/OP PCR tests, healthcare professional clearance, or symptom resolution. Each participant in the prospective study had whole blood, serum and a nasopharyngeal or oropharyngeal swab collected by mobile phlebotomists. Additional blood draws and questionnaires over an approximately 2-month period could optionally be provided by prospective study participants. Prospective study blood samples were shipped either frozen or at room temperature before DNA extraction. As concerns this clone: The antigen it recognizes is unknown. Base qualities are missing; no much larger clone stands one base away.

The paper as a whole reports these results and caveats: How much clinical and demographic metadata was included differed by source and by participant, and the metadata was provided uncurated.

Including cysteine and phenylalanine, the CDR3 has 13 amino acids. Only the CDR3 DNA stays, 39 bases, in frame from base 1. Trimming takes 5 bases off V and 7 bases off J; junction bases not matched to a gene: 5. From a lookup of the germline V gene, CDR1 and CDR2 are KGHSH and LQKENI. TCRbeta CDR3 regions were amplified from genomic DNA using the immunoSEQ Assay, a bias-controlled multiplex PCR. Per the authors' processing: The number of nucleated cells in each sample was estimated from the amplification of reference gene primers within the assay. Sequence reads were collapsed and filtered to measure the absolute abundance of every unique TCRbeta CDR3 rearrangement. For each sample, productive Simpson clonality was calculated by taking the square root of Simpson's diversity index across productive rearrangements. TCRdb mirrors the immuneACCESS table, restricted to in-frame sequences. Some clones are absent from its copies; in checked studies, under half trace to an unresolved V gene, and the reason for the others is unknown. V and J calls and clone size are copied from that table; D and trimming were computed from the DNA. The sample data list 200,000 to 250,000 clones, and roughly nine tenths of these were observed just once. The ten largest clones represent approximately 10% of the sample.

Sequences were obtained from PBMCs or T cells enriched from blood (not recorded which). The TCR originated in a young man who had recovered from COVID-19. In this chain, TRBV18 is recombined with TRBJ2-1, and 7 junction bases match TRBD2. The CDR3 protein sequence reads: CASSGTTWNEQFF. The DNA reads TGTGCCAGCTCAGGGACTACCTGGAATGAGCAGTTCTTC. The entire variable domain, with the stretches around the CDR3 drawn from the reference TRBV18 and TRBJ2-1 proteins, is NAGVMQNPRHLVRRRGQEARLRCSPMKGHSHVYWYRQLPEEGLKFMVYLQKENIIDESGMPKERFSAEFPKEGPSILRIQQVVRGDSAAYFCASSGTTWNEQFFGPGTRLTVL.